The clone carrying this T cell receptor beta chain turned up a few times. Its target is unknown. The data belong to a study of response to subunit inactivated influenza vaccine. CDR1 LGHDT and CDR2 YNNKEL come from the germline V gene (reference sequence). Trimming cost V 3 bases and J 10 bases; bases outside gene matches: 4. The CDR3 loop spans 14 amino acids. Study-wide results and limits: Few additional T cells are recruited per seasonal influenza vaccination, authors suggested.

TCRdb re-analysed the RT-PCR reads in MiXCR, keeping a single row per CDR3 protein. The data show about 310,000 distinct CDR3 sequences, around a fifth seen once. This material consisted of PBMCs from blood, taken approximately 20 months after vaccination. V gene TRBV3-1 combines with J gene TRBJ1-6; 9 positions agree with TRBD1. This sequence was found in a man aged 50 to 75 who received an inactivated influenza vaccine. Here the CDR3 reads CASSQKDRGSPLHF. The CDR3 coding sequence is TGTGCCAGCAGCCAGAAGGACAGGGGATCACCCCTCCACTTT. The full variable domain, its missing parts supplied by reference TRBV3-1 and TRBJ1-6, is DTAVSQTPKYLVTQMGNDKSIKCEQNLGHDTMYWYKQDSKKFLKIMFSYNNKELIINETVPNRFSPKSPDKAHLNLHINSLELGDSAVYFCASSQKDRGSPLHFGNGTRLTVT.